This record looks at one T cell receptor (beta chain) sequence and its context. These data come from a study of blood T cell repertoires in COVID-19. Study summary: Acute and convalescent COVID-19 specimens originated in the United States, Italy and Spain.

With 1 base clipped from V and 4 bases from J, the junction kept 6 bases outside the gene matches. Germline V gives CDR1 SGHTA, CDR2 FQGNSA. The CDR3 runs to 16 residues. The method was immunoSEQ multiplex PCR; TCRdb's version includes in-frame clones alone and lacks a portion of them. The sample includes about 300,000 clones, 86% of them seen just once. The TCR originated in a woman aged 50 to 65 with acute or convalescent COVID-19. The gene calls are TRBV7-2 and TRBJ2-1; 8 bases match TRBD2. The material sequenced was peripheral blood. The CDR3 here is CASSLEGSGSYNEQFF. The CDR3 coding sequence is TGTGCCAGCAGCTTAGAGGGGAGCGGGAGTTACAATGAGCAGTTCTTC.